This T cell receptor beta chain was obtained from a study of T cell responses to AZD1222 COVID-19 vaccine. Study-wide results and limits: Spike-specific TCR repertoires showed rising breadth and depth after two AZD1222 doses.

Clones were read by immunoSEQ multiplex PCR, and TCRdb kept only the in-frame ones, dropping some. The table has some 150,000 clones, about 90% seen once. As regards this clone: Antigen unknown.

V was pared by 5 bases and J by 0 bases, with 15 bases between. CDR3 length equals 16 residues. Germline CDR1 and CDR2: SGHTA and FQGTGA. Sequences were derived from peripheral blood, sampled on day 0 of AZD1222 vaccination. This chain links TRBV7-3 with TRBJ2-3; D gene uncertain. This TCR derives from an adult in good health. CDR3 protein: CASSPDWAASTDTQYF. As DNA, the CDR3 is TGTGCCAGCAGCCCAGACTGGGCGGCTAGCACAGATACGCAGTATTTT.